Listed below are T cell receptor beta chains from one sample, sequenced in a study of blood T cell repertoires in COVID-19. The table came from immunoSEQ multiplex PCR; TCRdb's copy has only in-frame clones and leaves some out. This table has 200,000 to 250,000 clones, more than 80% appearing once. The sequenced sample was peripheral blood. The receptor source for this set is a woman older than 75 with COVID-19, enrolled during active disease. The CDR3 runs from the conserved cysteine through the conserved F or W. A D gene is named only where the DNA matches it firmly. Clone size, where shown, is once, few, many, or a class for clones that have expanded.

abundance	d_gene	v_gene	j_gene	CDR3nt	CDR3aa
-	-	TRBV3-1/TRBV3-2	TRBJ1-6	TGTGCCAGCAGCAACCGGGACAACTCACCCCTCCACTTT	CASSNRDNSPLHF
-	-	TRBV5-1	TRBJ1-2	TGCGCCAGCAGCTTGAAACAGGGTGAGAGCTATGGCTACACCTTC	CASSLKQGESYGYTF
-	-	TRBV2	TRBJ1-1	TGTGCCAGCAGTGAAAACCTATCTGAAGCTTTCTTT	CASSENLSEAFF
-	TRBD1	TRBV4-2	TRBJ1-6	TGTGCCAGCAGCCAAGTGGTCGCAGGGGGAAAGGACGGCTATAATTCACCCCTCCACTTT	CASSQVVAGGKDGYNSPLHF
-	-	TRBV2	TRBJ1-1	TGTGCCAGCAGTCCTACCTCTGAAGCTTTCTTT	CASSPTSEAFF
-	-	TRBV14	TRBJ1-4	TGTGCCAGCAGCCAAGGAGGGGAAAAACTGTTTTTT	CASSQGGEKLFF
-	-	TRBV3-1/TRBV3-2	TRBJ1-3	TGTGCCAGCAGCCAAGGGGCGTACACCTCTGGAAACACCATATATTTT	CASSQGAYTSGNTIYF
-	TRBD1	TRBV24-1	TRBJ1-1	TGTGCCACCAGGGGGAGACAGGGGATCGAGAACACTGAAGCTTTCTTT	CATRGRQGIENTEAFF
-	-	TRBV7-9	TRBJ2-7	TGTGCCAGCAGCTCGGGGGGCCCTAGGGTTTTGTACGAGCAGTACTTC	CASSSGGPRVLYEQYF
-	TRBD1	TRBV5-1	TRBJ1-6	TGCGCCAGCAGTCCCGGACAGGGCCCTTTTAATTCACCCCTCCACTTT	CASSPGQGPFNSPLHF
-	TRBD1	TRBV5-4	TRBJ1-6	TGTGCCAGCAGCTCTGGGGGGACAGGTGGCACCTATAATTCACCCCTCCACTTT	CASSSGGTGGTYNSPLHF
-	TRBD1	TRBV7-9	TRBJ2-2	TGTGCCAGCGCGGGACAGGTCTATTCACCGAACACCGGGGAGCTGTTTTTT	CASAGQVYSPNTGELFF
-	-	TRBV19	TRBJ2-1	TGTGCCAGTAGCCTACTAGCCCCTCCCTACAATGAGCAGTTCTTC	CASSLLAPPYNEQFF
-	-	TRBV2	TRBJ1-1	TGTGCCAGCAGTGAACTCGTCAGGGGAACAGCTTTCTTT	CASSELVRGTAFF
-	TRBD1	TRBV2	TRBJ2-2	TGTGCCAGCAGTGTCGCAGGGACAGACACCGGGGAGCTGTTTTTT	CASSVAGTDTGELFF
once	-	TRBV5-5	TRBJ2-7	TGTGCCAGCAGCCTGGTTCCAGGGGTGGCCTACGAGCAGTACTTC	CASSLVPGVAYEQYF
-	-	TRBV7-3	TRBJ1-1	TGTGCCAGCAGCTTAGGAGCGAACACTGAAGCTTTCTTT	CASSLGANTEAFF
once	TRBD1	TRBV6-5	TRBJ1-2	TGTGCCAGCAGTACTCTGACAGGGGACTATGGCTACACCTTC	CASSTLTGDYGYTF